This entry is about one TCR beta chain. The antigen remains undetermined. Clones were read by immunoSEQ multiplex PCR, and TCRdb kept only the in-frame ones, dropping some. The data show around 95,000 clones, around 80% seen once. The CDR3 is 15 amino acids. Germline values: CDR1 LNHDA, CDR2 SQIVND (reference sequence). V was cut by 0 bases and J by 1 base, with 10 bases left in between. Noted time point: blood 4 weeks post-SBRT, at nephrectomy. Treatment noted: 15 Gy SBRT to primary tumor, nephrectomy 4 weeks later. Nephrectomy followed 15 Gy stereotactic body radiation by 4 weeks. These data originate in a study of radiation and T cells in renal cell carcinoma. Notes on the study in general: Top tumor clonotypes rose in blood 2 weeks post-radiation, then contracted.

The sequence was obtained from a man aged 55-75 years with renal cell carcinoma. The V call is TRBV19, the J call TRBJ2-7, with D possibly TRBD2 on 6 matching bases. The specimen was blood, collected from a patient whose treatment included radiotherapy and nephrectomy. The CDR3 DNA sequence: TGTGCCAGTAGTATAGAAGGAGGGAGGTCCTACGAGCAGTACTTC. Its translation is CASSIEGGRSYEQYF.